A selection of T cell receptor beta chains follows, all from one sample in a study of human T cells and chemical hapten exposure. TCRdb fed the 5' RACE reads into MiXCR, producing one record per CDR3 protein. This sample yields roughly 120,000 distinct CDR3 sequences, of which roughly a fifth are seen a single time; around 3% belongs to the top ten. The receptors come from a human donor in good health. The CDR3 runs from the conserved cysteine through the conserved F or W. Fields, in order: V gene, D gene, J gene, clone size, CDR3 protein, CDR3 DNA. The D gene is left open where the match is weak. Size is omitted from some rows. Given values are once, few, many or a class for expanded clones.

v_gene: TRBV5-6
d_gene: TRBD1
j_gene: TRBJ2-3
abundance: few
CDR3aa: CASSPRDRSTLKRKTDTQYF
CDR3nt: TGTGCCAGCAGCCCCCGGGACAGATCGACCCTAAAACGGAAAACAGATACGCAGTATTTT

v_gene: TRBV7-9
d_gene: -
j_gene: TRBJ1-5
abundance: few
CDR3aa: CASSLALADTIKNQPQHF
CDR3nt: TGTGCCAGCAGCTTAGCGCTGGCGGATACTATCAAAAATCAGCCCCAGCATTTT

v_gene: TRBV7-2
d_gene: -
j_gene: TRBJ1-5
abundance: -
CDR3aa: CASSLAVAQPQHF
CDR3nt: TGTGCCAGCAGCTTAGCGGTAGCCCAGCCCCAGCATTTT

v_gene: TRBV30
d_gene: -
j_gene: TRBJ1-1
abundance: few
CDR3aa: CAWNRGVNTEAFF
CDR3nt: TGTGCCTGGAATCGAGGAGTTAACACTGAAGCTTTCTTT

v_gene: TRBV18
d_gene: TRBD2
j_gene: TRBJ2-1
abundance: -
CDR3aa: CASSGSGGNEQFF
CDR3nt: TGTGCCAGCTCTGGTAGCGGGGGCAATGAGCAGTTCTTC

v_gene: TRBV28
d_gene: -
j_gene: TRBJ2-2
abundance: many
CDR3aa: CASSLNSLNTGELFF
CDR3nt: TGTGCCAGCAGTTTAAACTCCCTGAACACCGGGGAGCTGTTTTTT

v_gene: TRBV6-5
d_gene: TRBD2
j_gene: TRBJ2-4
abundance: -
CDR3aa: CASSRDSGTRKNIQYF
CDR3nt: TGTGCCAGCAGCCGAGATAGCGGGACCCGTAAAAACATTCAGTACTTC

v_gene: TRBV25-1
d_gene: TRBD1
j_gene: TRBJ1-3
abundance: few
CDR3aa: CASSEYRGSGNTIYF
CDR3nt: TGTGCCAGCAGCGAGTACAGGGGGTCTGGAAACACCATATATTTT

v_gene: TRBV12-3/TRBV12-4
d_gene: -
j_gene: TRBJ2-7
abundance: many
CDR3aa: CASSEVPRGYEQYF
CDR3nt: TGTGCCAGCAGTGAGGTCCCCAGGGGATACGAGCAGTACTTC

v_gene: TRBV28
d_gene: -
j_gene: TRBJ2-1
abundance: few
CDR3aa: CASSSTSIRFSNEQFF
CDR3nt: TGTGCCAGCAGTTCCACCTCGATTCGCTTCTCGAATGAGCAGTTCTTC

v_gene: TRBV18
d_gene: TRBD2
j_gene: TRBJ2-3
abundance: few
CDR3aa: CASSPLPSGSTDTQYF
CDR3nt: TGTGCCAGCTCACCACTTCCTAGCGGGTCCACAGATACGCAGTATTTT

v_gene: TRBV27
d_gene: -
j_gene: TRBJ2-3
abundance: few
CDR3aa: CASSPGDGGSTDTQYF
CDR3nt: TGTGCCAGCAGTCCGGGGGACGGAGGTAGCACAGATACGCAGTATTTT

v_gene: TRBV20-1
d_gene: -
j_gene: TRBJ1-5
abundance: -
CDR3aa: CSARDSVWDQPQHF
CDR3nt: TGCAGTGCTAGAGACAGCGTATGGGATCAGCCCCAGCATTTT

v_gene: TRBV2
d_gene: -
j_gene: TRBJ2-3
abundance: few
CDR3aa: CASSEALARPDTQYF
CDR3nt: TGTGCCAGCAGTGAAGCGCTTGCCCGGCCAGATACGCAGTATTTT

v_gene: TRBV25-1
d_gene: -
j_gene: TRBJ2-2
abundance: few
CDR3aa: CASSATVMSTGELFF
CDR3nt: TGTGCCAGCAGTGCGACAGTGATGAGCACCGGGGAGCTGTTTTTT

v_gene: TRBV4-1
d_gene: TRBD1
j_gene: TRBJ2-7
abundance: -
CDR3aa: CASSQPRSGTASSYEQYF
CDR3nt: TGCGCCAGCAGCCAACCTCGGTCCGGGACAGCCAGCTCCTACGAGCAGTACTTC

v_gene: TRBV6-6
d_gene: -
j_gene: TRBJ1-2
abundance: -
CDR3aa: CASTPALQGYTF
CDR3nt: TGTGCCAGCACCCCCGCTTTGCAGGGCTACACCTTC

v_gene: TRBV29-1
d_gene: -
j_gene: TRBJ2-3
abundance: many
CDR3aa: CSAGLQDTQYF
CDR3nt: TGCAGCGCGGGCCTCCAGGATACGCAGTATTTT

v_gene: TRBV20-1
d_gene: -
j_gene: TRBJ2-1
abundance: few
CDR3aa: CSAYGGDPYNEQFF
CDR3nt: TGCAGTGCTTACGGGGGAGACCCCTACAATGAGCAGTTCTTC

v_gene: TRBV4-1
d_gene: TRBD1
j_gene: TRBJ1-1
abundance: few
CDR3aa: CASSQSTGGNTEAFF
CDR3nt: TGCGCCAGCAGCCAGAGTACAGGGGGCAACACTGAAGCTTTCTTT

v_gene: TRBV5-1
d_gene: -
j_gene: TRBJ1-2
abundance: -
CDR3aa: CASSLGFSSYYGYTF
CDR3nt: TGCGCCAGCAGCTTGGGGTTCAGTTCTTACTATGGCTACACCTTC

v_gene: TRBV7-9
d_gene: -
j_gene: TRBJ1-5
abundance: -
CDR3aa: CASSPYDQPQHF
CDR3nt: TGTGCCAGCAGCCCTTATGATCAGCCCCAGCATTTT

v_gene: TRBV4-2
d_gene: -
j_gene: TRBJ1-6
abundance: -
CDR3aa: CASSQDPQGMGSPLHF
CDR3nt: TGTGCCAGCAGCCAAGACCCACAGGGCATGGGATCACCCCTCCACTTT

v_gene: TRBV28
d_gene: -
j_gene: TRBJ1-5
abundance: -
CDR3aa: CASSLSPRGGNQPQHF
CDR3nt: TGTGCCAGCAGTTTATCCCCCCGGGGTGGCAATCAGCCCCAGCATTTT

v_gene: TRBV24-1
d_gene: TRBD1
j_gene: TRBJ2-2
abundance: -
CDR3aa: CATSAGTGVTGELFF
CDR3nt: TGTGCCACCAGTGCGGGGACAGGGGTAACCGGGGAGCTGTTTTTT

v_gene: TRBV4-2
d_gene: -
j_gene: TRBJ1-1
abundance: -
CDR3aa: CASSQAGGRPEAFF
CDR3nt: TGTGCCAGCAGCCAAGCGGGGGGTCGGCCTGAAGCTTTCTTT

v_gene: TRBV20-1
d_gene: TRBD2
j_gene: TRBJ2-1
abundance: few
CDR3aa: CSAITGLLSNEQFF
CDR3nt: TGCAGTGCCATCACGGGACTATTGTCCAATGAGCAGTTCTTC

v_gene: TRBV29-1
d_gene: -
j_gene: TRBJ1-1
abundance: -
CDR3aa: CSVGEGFTEAFF
CDR3nt: TGCAGCGTTGGGGAGGGCTTCACTGAAGCTTTCTTT

v_gene: TRBV18
d_gene: -
j_gene: TRBJ2-1
abundance: -
CDR3aa: CASSPSVGEGYNEQFF
CDR3nt: TGTGCCAGCTCACCCTCGGTGGGAGAGGGCTACAATGAGCAGTTCTTC

v_gene: TRBV14
d_gene: TRBD1
j_gene: TRBJ2-7
abundance: few
CDR3aa: CASSRRQGLDEQYF
CDR3nt: TGTGCCAGCAGTCGAAGACAGGGTTTGGACGAGCAGTACTTC

v_gene: TRBV27
d_gene: -
j_gene: TRBJ2-7
abundance: -
CDR3aa: CASRGTSYEQYF
CDR3nt: TGTGCCAGCAGGGGGACTTCCTACGAGCAGTACTTC

v_gene: TRBV6-6
d_gene: -
j_gene: TRBJ2-5
abundance: few
CDR3aa: CASSYSPGAELETQYF
CDR3nt: TGTGCCAGCAGTTACTCGCCGGGGGCAGAGCTGGAGACCCAGTACTTC

v_gene: TRBV28
d_gene: TRBD1
j_gene: TRBJ1-4
abundance: few
CDR3aa: CASSPSGQGIDEKLFF
CDR3nt: TGTGCCAGCAGCCCATCCGGACAGGGTATAGACGAAAAACTGTTTTTT

v_gene: TRBV11-2
d_gene: -
j_gene: TRBJ2-1
abundance: -
CDR3aa: CASSGVRDPYNEQFF
CDR3nt: TGTGCCAGCAGCGGGGTGCGGGACCCCTACAATGAGCAGTTCTTC

v_gene: TRBV11-3
d_gene: -
j_gene: TRBJ1-1
abundance: few
CDR3aa: CASSLGGVYTEAFF
CDR3nt: TGTGCCAGCAGCTTAGGCGGGGTCTACACTGAAGCTTTCTTT

v_gene: TRBV6-5
d_gene: -
j_gene: TRBJ1-1
abundance: -
CDR3aa: CASRRSRNTEAFF
CDR3nt: TGTGCCAGCAGACGCAGCAGAAACACTGAAGCTTTCTTT

v_gene: TRBV7-9
d_gene: TRBD2
j_gene: TRBJ2-1
abundance: few
CDR3aa: CASSPSFSGKSGHEQFF
CDR3nt: TGTGCCAGCAGCCCGAGTTTTAGCGGGAAGAGTGGGCATGAGCAGTTCTTC